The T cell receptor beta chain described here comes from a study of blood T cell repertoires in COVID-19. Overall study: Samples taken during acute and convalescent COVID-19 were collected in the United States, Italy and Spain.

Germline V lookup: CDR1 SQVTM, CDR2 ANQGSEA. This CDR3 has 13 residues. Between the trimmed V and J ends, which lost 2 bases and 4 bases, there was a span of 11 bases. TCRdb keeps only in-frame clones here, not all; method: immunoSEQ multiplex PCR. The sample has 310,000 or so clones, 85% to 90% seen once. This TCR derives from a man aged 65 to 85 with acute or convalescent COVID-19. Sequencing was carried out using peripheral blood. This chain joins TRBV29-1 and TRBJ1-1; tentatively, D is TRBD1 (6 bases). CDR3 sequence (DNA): TGCAGCGTTGAAAAACAGGGCGGCACTGAAGCTTTCTTT. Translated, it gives CSVEKQGGTEAFF.